This T cell receptor beta chain originates from a study of cytomegalovirus exposure and HLA in healthy donors (dated by TCRdb to 2016 to 2017). Notes on the research overall: In an earlier analysis of fewer than 750 of the donors, 276 Gb of sequence data and roughly 100 million unique TCR beta sequences from 150 million to 200 million T cells were reported. Around 320 gigabases of sequencing data and 70 million to 85 million unique TCR sequences were included in an early release covering roughly 700 HLA-typed donors. Of the roughly 410 genotyped donors, 70% to 90% were placed in the genetic ancestry cluster associated with self-reported Caucasian donors. The study was designed to test whether signatures of past pathogen exposure could be identified by cataloging public T cell receptors. The study used immunosequencing to profile the T cell repertoires of several hundred subjects and linked those repertoires to cytomegalovirus serostatus. In addition to the first cohort of approximately 670 subjects, a separate validation cohort of some 120 different subjects was used. To predict cytomegalovirus infection status, the study brought together high-throughput TCR immunosequencing, statistical association of individual TCRs with disease status, and machine learning. A later analysis re-analyzed previously published TCR beta repertoires from approximately 670 donors and added high-resolution HLA genotyping to study TCR occurrence patterns. The later analysis used no new phenotypic data to find candidate immune exposures, relying instead on TCR beta sequences and their occurrence across donors. An earlier analysis of several hundred of the donors applied high-throughput TCR beta sequencing to assess whether each TCR beta V gene segment acted as functional or pseudogenic. Donor age, sex, ethnicity and CMV serostatus were compiled alongside the repertoire data. In a later genetic analysis, genome-wide SNP genotypes for about 65% of the 666 donors were used, and that subset was treated as a discovery cohort. All discovery cohort repertoires had been generated on a single sequencing platform. Both class I and class II loci were covered by HLA typing, at four-digit resolution. Typing coverage varied by locus: roughly 620-630 donors for A, B, C, DRB1 and DQB1; about 520 for DQA1; approximately 610 for DPA1; some 470 for DPB1. Roughly five DR-DQ haplotypes were handled as single units for association and clustering because linkage in the cohort was strong. Across 300 to 400 genotyped donors of the cohort, an average of roughly 250,000 unique TCR beta nucleotide sequences per donor were sequenced, and roughly 17% of those sequences were non-productive. The paper as a whole reports these results and caveats: Across donors, most TCR sequences were observed very rarely, whereas some public TCRs were present in many individuals. A further reported finding was that TCR beta sequences accurately predicted the HLA-A and HLA-B alleles for most subjects in the first cohort. In this cohort, only TCR beta chains were sequenced, and detectable features were limited by the absence of alpha or paired-chain data. Some IMGT-functional V segments, including TRBV6-2 and TRBV6-3, could not be told apart with the 87-base-pair reads, so those segments were excluded. CMV serostatus was the only immune exposure information available for the cohort. Because HLA typing was missing for some donors at each locus, association tests included only the typed subset. In the study, 150 to 200 TCR beta chains were listed as associated with cytomegalovirus. A later analysis found that most CMV-associated TCR beta chains appeared HLA-restricted, with HLA associations seemingly driven largely by CMV exposure. The authors suggested that the approach could potentially be generalized to other disease states and immunological phenotypes. Compared with equally common non-associated chains, HLA-associated TCR beta chains in a later analysis were more clonally expanded and had lower generation probabilities. In a later genetic analysis, fewer N-insertions in productive TCRs were reported among donors in an Asian-associated ancestry cluster than the roughly 710-donor mean. A later analysis associated about 16,000 TCR beta sequences with specific HLA alleles at a false discovery rate of 0.05. An association between a missense DCLRE1C variant and V-gene and J-gene trimming of TCR beta chains was found in a later genetic analysis and replicated in an independent cohort. In vitro tests confirmed that a few of the cytomegalovirus-associated TCR beta chains recognize cytomegalovirus antigens. Roughly uniform sequencing depth across donors was assumed in presence/absence analyses, although this assumption may not hold. In an earlier analysis of 500 to 650 of the donors, most TCR beta V segments appeared in productive rearrangements about 87% or about 30% of the time, broadly matching IMGT annotations. A later analysis reported that several top co-occurrence clusters appeared linked to parvovirus B19, influenza, CMV and Epstein-Barr virus. The classifier was reported to diagnose cytomegalovirus status with high specificity and sensitivity in both the original and validation cohorts. According to a later analysis, TCR association rates differed among HLA loci, with DRB1 alleles showing the most associated TCRs and HLA-C alleles showing the fewest. When HLA alleles, especially DR and DQ, strongly co-occurred, attributing TCR associations to individual alleles was difficult. Some 15 rarely observed V segments, including chromosome 9 orphons, were excluded from the earlier analysis of several hundred of the donors because counts were too low. The sequencing pipeline was judged likely to have produced a cluster of highly shared sequence variants as a technical artifact. Correlated functional status among segregating V segments might reflect linkage disequilibrium, but an unknown experimental factor could not be ruled out.

In total, 630 or so healthy bone marrow donors made up the cohort. All cohort members were sampled while nominally healthy, although unrecorded immune exposures were likely present. The donor tested CMV seropositive, placing the donor among the roughly 300 seropositive members of the cohort. A peripheral blood sample was provided by each donor, and peripheral blood mononuclear cells were used for TCR beta sequencing. The Qiagen DNeasy Blood Extraction Kit was used to extract genomic DNA from the blood cell samples. The CDR3 starts with the cysteine, ends with the phenylalanine, and has 12 residues. Only the CDR3 region is kept as DNA, spanning 36 bases read in frame from base 1. Compared with germline, V lacks 4 bases and J lacks 9 bases; bases without a gene match: 4. CDR1 and CDR2 are read off the germline V gene as KGHSH and LQKENI. About this clone: Its target antigen remains unknown. No per-base quality is available; no much larger clone lies one base away.

Library creation used the immunoSEQ multiplex PCR assay. For the multiplex PCR, a mixture combining 60 forward primers for TCR Vbeta segments and 13 reverse primers for TCR Jbeta segments was used. Amplification of the CDR3 region of rearranged TCR beta genes was performed with a multiplex PCR assay on genomic DNA. The amplified TCR beta libraries were sequenced on the Illumina HiSeq System as 87-base-pair reads. As for the original processing: Across the 670 or so repertoires, a later analysis counted 80 million or so unique TCR beta chains, some 11 million of which were shared by at least two donors. A nearest-neighbor algorithm error-corrected the raw reads and collapsed the reads into unique sequences, merging closely related sequences to remove PCR and sequencing errors. Alignment of CDR3 sequences to IMGT reference sequences was used to assign V, D and J gene segments. For a sequence to be retained, a match of at least six nucleotides to both a V gene segment and a J gene segment was required. Rearrangements were classified as productive when the CDR3 lacked stop codons and remained in frame with V and J, and all other rearrangements were classified as non-productive. CDR3 was defined by IMGT convention, running from the second conserved V-encoded cysteine to the conserved J-encoded phenylalanine. In an earlier analysis of around 600 of the donors, sequences lacking an unambiguous match to a single V gene segment were excluded. In an earlier analysis of approximately 590 of the donors, V segments were called functional above 56.7% productive rearrangements and were called segregating when the between-donor standard deviation exceeded 5%. A statistical classification framework was developed to diagnose cytomegalovirus status using the catalog of TCR beta chain sequences. In a later analysis, TCR nucleotide sequences were compared against IMGT/GENE-DB human TR gene sequences so that V and J genes could be assigned. A later analysis assigned CDR3 sequences and most-parsimonious VDJ recombination scenarios with the TCRdist pipeline. In a later analysis, every TCR beta chain was defined by the combination of its CDR3 amino acid sequence and its V-gene family, and reads without a unique V-gene family were dropped. As a way to deal with suspected cross-contamination and a sequencing artifact, a later analysis dropped hundreds of nucleotide sequences that were highly shared and had low generation probability. A later analysis calculated a clonal expansion index for each public chain from normalized within-repertoire ranks of inferred template counts. In a later analysis, generation probabilities were computed using a VDJ recombination model fitted to out-of-frame rearrangements, and the results were checked against IGoR. In a later analysis, TCR-TCR, TCR-HLA and TCR-CMV co-occurrence was scored with hypergeometric tests, and a repertoire-size bias correction was applied to TCR pairs. In a later analysis, false discovery rates were estimated by permuting HLA or CMV assignments 20 times. A later analysis grouped co-occurring TCRs with DBSCAN, adding TCRdist sequence similarity when clustering within HLA-allele-positive subsets. Repertoires with fewer than 30,000 or more than 120,000 public chains were left out of co-occurrence clustering, as were a few repertoires with anomalous nucleotide sharing. The clones in this table, taken by TCRdb from immuneACCESS, are in-frame only. Not every clone is retained; where verified, under half of the shortfall comes from an unresolved V gene, and the cause of the rest is unknown. That table furnishes V, J and clone size, whereas the DNA furnished D and trimming. The sample data list about 200,000 clones, and around 82% of these were observed just once. The ten largest clonotypes hold approximately 1.7% of the sample.

The origin of this receptor is a man between 40 and 49 years old in good health and CMV-seropositive. The receptor chain draws on TRBV18 and TRBJ2-3; 7 bases in the middle match TRBD2. The specimen sequenced was PBMCs. The CDR3 region has the sequence CASSLKRETQYF. The nucleotides are TGTGCCAGCTCACTTAAGCGGGAAACGCAGTATTTT.